This TCR beta chain was sequenced for a study of CD8 T cells in ankylosing spondylitis. The authors made TCR beta libraries by quantitative 5'-RACE with molecular barcodes. TCRdb independently ran MiXCR on the 5' RACE reads; one entry per CDR3 protein. The sample records 350,000 to 450,000 distinct CDR3 sequences, about 25% being singletons. Broader study findings: Disease-associated clones were CD8+ and fairly uncommon in peripheral blood. Some motif variants were previously reported in reactive arthritis synovial fluid and blood. Significant enrichment of disease-linked clones was reported in matched ankylosing spondylitis synovial fluid. Seemingly characteristic of ankylosing spondylitis blood was a TCR beta motif consisting of 7 or 8 highly homologous variants.

Germline-derived CDR1 and CDR2 are SQVTM and ANQGSEA. The CDR3 is 11 amino acids. V lost 2 bases to trimming and J lost 9 bases, with 10 bases between them. Regarding this clonotype: No antigen is known for it.

Sample: blood, either unsorted or a sorted T cell fraction (not recorded which). The rearrangement links TRBV29-1 to TRBJ1-2; D is perhaps TRBD1 (5 bases). The receptor was isolated from a male donor with ankylosing spondylitis. The CDR3 region has the DNA TGCAGCGTTGAAAGGGGCTTCAGCTACACCTTC. Translating gives CSVERGFSYTF.